One sample yielded the 32 T cell receptor beta chains listed below, sequenced in a study of blood T cell repertoires in COVID-19. The method was immunoSEQ multiplex PCR; TCRdb's version includes in-frame clones alone and lacks a portion of them. The table has 200,000 to 250,000 clones, 70% to 90% seen once. The specimen was peripheral blood. These receptors were collected from a woman aged 70-85 years with COVID-19, enrolled during active disease.

This clone appeared a few times. This chain links TRBV19 with TRBJ1-2; 8 bases align to TRBD1. With 5 bases clipped from V and 4 bases from J, the junction kept 6 bases outside the gene matches. CDR3 length: 14 amino acids. Germline CDR1 is LNHDA and CDR2 is SQIVND (reference sequence). The CDR3 DNA is TGTGCCAGTAGTTTACCCGGGACAGGCTATGGCTACACCTTC. Residues: CASSLPGTGYGYTF.

The chain employs TRBV9 and TRBJ1-3, with D possibly matching TRBD1 (5 bases). The CDR3 spans 16 residues. Trimming pared 3 bases from V and 4 bases from J, leaving 17 bases between. Germline V lookup: CDR1 SGDLS, CDR2 YYNGEE. CDR3 in DNA: TGTGCCAGCAGCGCCTTCTTACAGGTCGCCGGAAACACCATATATTTT. Its protein product is CASSAFLQVAGNTIYF.

This clone was observed many times. The chain employs TRBV7-2 and TRBJ2-2; 11 positions agree with TRBD2. CDR3 length equals 17 residues. Germline assignment: CDR1 SGHTA and CDR2 FQGNSA. The junction had 8 bases not matched to a gene; V was cut back by 5 bases and J by 3 bases. CDR3 nucleotide sequence: TGTGCCAGCAGCCCGTTAGCGGGAGGGCCCGACACCGGGGAGCTGTTTTTT. Its protein product is CASSPLAGGPDTGELFF.

The sample holds one count of this clone. The chain links TRBV11-2 to TRBJ2-7; 9 bases agree with TRBD1. V lost 6 bases to trimming and J lost 5 bases; unmatched junction nucleotides: 8. This CDR3 region has 14 residues. Germline-derived CDR1 and CDR2 are SGHAT and FQNNGV. The CDR3 coding sequence is TGTGCCAGCAGACAGTCCGGGACAGGGAACGAGCAGTACTTC. Its translation is CASRQSGTGNEQYF.

The chain is built from TRBV5-6 and TRBJ1-2, with TRBD1 matching 7 bases. This CDR3 contains 13 residues. Germline V lookup: CDR1 SGHDT, CDR2 YYEEEE. After removal of 1 base from V and 8 bases from J, the junction contained 5 bases not matched to a gene. CDR3 nucleotide sequence: TGTGCCAGCAGCTTGCGACAGGGCAGAGGCTACACCTTC. Translating gives CASSLRQGRGYTF.

V usage is TRBV7-9 and J usage is TRBJ1-4; D is uncertain. Per the germline V gene, CDR1 is SEHNR and CDR2 is FQNEAQ (reference sequence). CDR3 size: 13 residues. V gave up 7 bases and J gave up 4 bases, with 10 bases separating them. The CDR3 nucleotides are TGTGCCAGCACCCATGGAGGTAATGAAAAACTGTTTTTT. Its translation is CASTHGGNEKLFF.

V and J are TRBV19 and TRBJ2-6, with TRBD1 identical over 9 bases. The V segment lost 9 bases and the J segment 4 bases; nucleotides outside the gene matches: 4. The CDR3 is 14 amino acids. Germline lookup yields CDR1 LNHDA and CDR2 SQIVND (reference sequence). The DNA of the CDR3 is TGTGCCAGCGGACAGGGGTCGGGGGCCAACGTCCTGACTTTC. As protein: CASGQGSGANVLTF.

V is TRBV5-1 and J is TRBJ2-1, with 9 bases matching TRBD2. Germline V lookup: CDR1 SGHRS, CDR2 YFSETQ. The V and J ends lost 0 bases and 9 bases, in that order; junction bases with no gene match: 10. The CDR3 covers 16 residues. In DNA form, the CDR3 reads TGCGCCAGCAGCTTGGCCGCGGGAGGGAATACCGGTGAGCAGTTCTTC. Translated: CASSLAAGGNTGEQFF.

The chain is built from TRBV12-3 or TRBV12-4 and TRBJ1-2; D gene unclear. The CDR3 is 13 residues long. The V end was cut by 1 base, the J end by 8 bases, with 11 bases between. CDR3 loop: CASSLGAVHGYTF. The CDR3 coding sequence is TGTGCCAGCAGTTTAGGGGCAGTACACGGCTACACCTTC.

This clone was recorded only once. This chain links TRBV30 with TRBJ2-7; a weak D match, TRBD2 (5 bases). The CDR3 extends over 12 amino acids. Per germline, CDR1 GTSNPN and CDR2 SVGIG (reference sequence). With 3 bases removed from V and 6 bases from J, the gap between germline ends came to 12 bases. CDR3 residues: CAWSPQSGEQYF. The CDR3 DNA reads TGTGCCTGGAGCCCTCAGAGCGGCGAGCAGTACTTC.

The CDR3 DNA reads TGTGCCAGCAGCCATTCGGGACTAGCGGGAGGCGGGGATGAGCAGTTCTTC. Protein sequence: CASSHSGLAGGGDEQFF. The rearrangement links TRBV4-2 to TRBJ2-1; 15 positions match TRBD2. The V gene's germline CDR1 is LGHNA and CDR2 YNFKEQ. The trim removed 3 bases at V and 8 bases at J, leaving 8 bases unmatched. This CDR3 contains 17 residues.

This chain connects TRBV11-3 to TRBJ1-3; D not certain. Germline lookup yields CDR1 SGHNT and CDR2 YENEEA. V was pared by 3 bases and J by 0 bases, with 9 bases between. The CDR3 has 15 amino acids. The CDR3 here is CASSFGHPSGNTIYF. The CDR3 nucleotides read TGTGCCAGCAGCTTCGGTCACCCCTCTGGAAACACCATATATTTT.

This sequence joins TRBV5-8 and TRBJ1-2, with TRBD1 matching 7 bases. The germline V gene encodes CDR1 SGHTS and CDR2 YDEGEE. Germline trimming cut 4 bases from V and 5 bases from J; bases unmatched to any gene: 23. This CDR3 has 19 amino acids. CDR3 sequence reads: CASSPPQHIVETGSYGYTF. Here the CDR3 DNA reads TGTGCCAGCAGCCCGCCACAACACATAGTAGAGACAGGGAGTTATGGCTACACCTTC.

The chain combines TRBV5-1 with TRBJ1-3, with D unclear. The CDR3 length is 15 residues. Germline loops: CDR1 SGHRS, CDR2 YFSETQ. The V end lost 7 bases, the J end lost 2 bases, and 16 bases lay between the germline ends. CDR3 in amino acids: CASRPTEGPGNTIYF. CDR3 in DNA: TGCGCCAGCCGCCCGACGGAGGGCCCTGGAAACACCATATATTTT.

DNA for the CDR3: TGTGCCAGCAGCAGAGGCGGTGGGAGCGGGACAGGGTCCTACAATGAGCAGTTCTTC. It encodes CASSRGGGSGTGSYNEQFF. The V gene is TRBV9, the J gene TRBJ2-1, with 9 positions matching TRBD1. The CDR3 loop spans 19 amino acids. V lost 4 bases to trimming and J lost 1 base; unmatched junction nucleotides: 15. From germline, CDR1 is SGDLS and CDR2 YYNGEE. Full variable domain (outside the CDR3, taken from reference TRBV9 and TRBJ2-1): DSGVTQTPKHLITATGQRVTLRCSPRSGDLSVYWYQQSLDQGLQFLIQYYNGEERAKGNILERFSAQQFPDLHSELNLSSLELGDSALYFCASSRGGGSGTGSYNEQFFGPGTRLTVL.

CDR3: CASSDGGGGLSGNQPQHF. The CDR3 nucleotides are TGTGCCAGCAGTGACGGCGGGGGGGGGTTGAGCGGCAATCAGCCCCAGCATTTT. The chain couples TRBV6-4 to TRBJ1-5, with a tentative D call TRBD1 (5 bases). Trimming shortened V by 2 bases and J by 2 bases, and 19 bases separated the two germline ends. CDR3 length equals 18 residues. Germline values: CDR1 MRHNA, CDR2 SNTAGT.

This chain joins TRBV3-1 (or the pseudogene TRBV3-2) and TRBJ1-2; 7 positions match TRBD1. V shed 3 bases, J shed 2 bases, and the junction held 6 bases outside the gene matches. Germline values: CDR1 LGHDT, CDR2 YNNKEL (reference sequence). The length of the CDR3 is 15 residues. CDR3 DNA sequence: TGTGCCAGCAGCCAGGCTCCGACAGGGAACTATGGCTACACCTTC. Translation gives CASSQAPTGNYGYTF.

This clone showed up just a few times. V gene TRBV13 combines with J gene TRBJ1-2; D might be TRBD1 (6 bases). CDR1 and CDR2 (germline): PRHDT, FYEKMQ (reference sequence). The V and J ends lost 5 bases and 9 bases respectively, with 16 bases between them. The CDR3 extends over 13 amino acids. CDR3 amino acids: CASSLSGAGRYTF. In DNA form, the CDR3 reads TGTGCCAGCAGCCTCTCAGGGGCTGGACGCTACACCTTC. Supplemented by reference TRBV13 and TRBJ1-2, the full variable domain reads AAGVIQSPRHLIKEKRETATLKCYPIPRHDTVYWYQQGPGQDPQFLISFYEKMQSDKGSIPDRFSAQQFSDYHSELNMSSLELGDSALYFCASSLSGAGRYTFGSGTRLTVV.

The chain links TRBV6-1 to TRBJ2-7; 9 nucleotides agree with TRBD1. Germline-derived CDR1 and CDR2 are MNHNS and SASEGT. The CDR3 extends over 14 amino acids. V shed 3 bases, J shed 3 bases, and the junction held 3 bases outside the gene matches. The chain's CDR3 is CASSDDRGIYEQYF. CDR3 nucleotide sequence: TGTGCCAGCAGTGATGACAGGGGGATCTACGAGCAGTACTTC.

The V gene is TRBV29-1, the J gene TRBJ2-5, with 7 bases fitting TRBD2. Germline V gene lookup returns CDR1 SQVTM and CDR2 ANQGSEA. V lost 8 bases to trimming and J lost 5 bases; unmatched junction nucleotides: 11. This CDR3 spans 13 amino acids. CDR3 sequence: CSRREGDSETQYF. CDR3 DNA sequence: TGCAGCCGTAGGGAGGGCGATTCCGAGACCCAGTACTTC.

The rearrangement uses TRBV7-2 and TRBJ1-1; D unclear. The CDR3 sequence is 17 residues long. Germline CDR1 reads SGHTA; CDR2 reads FQGNSA. V shed 2 bases and J shed 3 bases, with 19 bases lying between them. The CDR3 DNA reads as TGTGCCAGCAGCTTACGGGAGGCATATGCATTGGACACTGAAGCTTTCTTT. As protein: CASSLREAYALDTEAFF.

The CDR3 protein is CASSPHSENTEAFF. Written as DNA, the CDR3 is TGTGCCAGCAGCCCACATTCAGAGAACACTGAAGCTTTCTTT. This chain connects TRBV9 to TRBJ1-1; D unclear. The CDR3 runs to 14 residues. V was cut by 4 bases and J by 1 base, with 11 bases left in between. CDR1 is SGDLS, CDR2 YYNGEE, per germline.

V usage is TRBV12-3 or TRBV12-4 and J usage is TRBJ2-1; the D gene is possibly TRBD2 (6 bases). This CDR3 comprises 11 residues. Trimming removed 3 bases from V and 16 bases from J, with 13 bases in between. In DNA, the CDR3 is TGTGCCAGCAGTTTTAAGGGAGGCCCCTTCTTC. Translating it yields CASSFKGGPFF.

A word on this clone: Distinct nucleotide sequences in the sample also encode this CDR3. The chain carries TRBV18 and TRBJ1-5; D may be TRBD1 (5 bases). V lost 2 bases and J 4 bases, leaving 9 bases between the germline ends. Germline CDR1 and CDR2: KGHSH and LQKENI. The CDR3 extends over 14 amino acids. CDR3 residues: CASSPGQANQPQHF. The CDR3 DNA sequence: TGTGCCAGCTCACCAGGACAAGCTAATCAGCCCCAGCATTTT. The whole variable domain, filled in from reference TRBV18 and TRBJ1-5, reads NAGVMQNPRHLVRRRGQEARLRCSPMKGHSHVYWYRQLPEEGLKFMVYLQKENIIDESGMPKERFSAEFPKEGPSILRIQQVVRGDSAAYFCASSPGQANQPQHFGDGTRLSIL.

The chain combines TRBV29-1 with TRBJ1-3; D not resolved. The CDR3 covers 14 residues. CDR1 and CDR2 (germline): SQVTM, ANQGSEA. V was pared by 3 bases and J by 0 bases, with 9 bases between. CDR3 sequence (DNA): TGCAGCGTTGAGGGAGGTCTCTCTGGAAACACCATATATTTT. Translated, it gives CSVEGGLSGNTIYF.

V usage is TRBV10-3 and J usage is TRBJ1-1, with D unclear. V shed 11 bases and J shed 0 bases, with 10 bases lying between them. The CDR3 contains 12 residues. Germline lookup yields CDR1 ENHRY and CDR2 SYGVKD. CDR3 residues: CASGAMNTEAFF. CDR3 DNA: TGTGCCTCCGGTGCCATGAACACTGAAGCTTTCTTT.

A few counts support this clone. The V and J genes are TRBV5-1 and TRBJ1-1; unclear D gene. Trimming shortened V by 0 bases and J by 6 bases, and 15 bases separated the two germline ends. This CDR3 spans 15 amino acids. In germline, CDR1 is SGHRS, CDR2 YFSETQ. CDR3 loop: CASSLDAASSAEAFF. The CDR3 DNA reads TGCGCCAGCAGCTTGGATGCAGCCTCTAGCGCTGAAGCTTTCTTT.

This rearrangement joins TRBV5-8 to TRBJ2-5, with TRBD1 matching 9 bases. This CDR3 contains 15 residues. CDR1 is SGHTS and CDR2 is YDEGEE in the germline V gene. V trimming: 4 bases; J trimming: 5 bases; junction bases outside the gene matches: 9. CDR3 DNA sequence: TGTGCCAGCAGCCTCCCCGGGACAGGGTGGGAGACCCAGTACTTC. This sequence encodes CASSLPGTGWETQYF.

The chain employs TRBV9 and TRBJ1-4; tentatively, D is TRBD1 (6 bases). Trimming stripped 0 bases from V and 6 bases from J, with 9 bases between. This CDR3 has 14 residues. CDR1 and CDR2 from the germline V gene are SGDLS and YYNGEE. The CDR3 sequence is CASSVGGGYEKLFF. For the CDR3, the DNA is TGTGCCAGCAGCGTAGGAGGGGGATATGAAAAACTGTTTTTT.

The CDR3 coding sequence is TGTGCCACCCCGGACAGGGAAAACTATGGCTACACCTTC. The encoded protein is CATPDRENYGYTF. The genes are TRBV19 and TRBJ1-2; TRBD1 matches at 8 bases. Germline V CDR1 and CDR2: LNHDA, SQIVND (reference sequence). V was clipped by 10 bases and J by 2 bases; unmatched bases: 6. The CDR3 runs 13 residues. Full variable domain (missing parts from reference TRBV19 and TRBJ1-2): DGGITQSPKYLFRKEGQNVTLSCEQNLNHDAMYWYRQDPGQGLRLIYYSQIVNDFQKGDIAEGYSVSREKKESFPLTVTSAQKNPTAFYLCATPDRENYGYTFGSGTRLTVV.

This chain joins TRBV29-1 and TRBJ2-1; the D is unclear. The CDR3 contains 14 residues. The germline V and J ends were trimmed by 4 bases and 6 bases, with 16 bases remaining between them. Germline V gene data show CDR1 as SQVTM and CDR2 as ANQGSEA. The DNA of the CDR3 is TGCAGCGTTGGACTGACTGAAACTGGCAATGAGCAGTTCTTC. Protein product: CSVGLTETGNEQFF.

The chain employs TRBV2 and TRBJ2-7; perhaps TRBD2 as D (5 bases). Trimming took off 8 bases at V and 2 bases at J, with 16 bases between the two ends. Germline CDR1 SNHLY, CDR2 FYNNEI. The CDR3 spans 14 residues. CDR3 in amino acids: CASRGFDWTYEQYF. The CDR3 DNA reads TGTGCCAGCCGGGGATTTGACTGGACCTACGAGCAGTACTTC.